These 8 T cell receptor beta chains came from one sample sequenced in a study of CD8 T cells in Susac syndrome. RNA in amounts of about 0.5 to 1 ug was reverse transcribed with random hexamers. From the immunoSEQ multiplex PCR reads, TCRdb called clonotypes with MiXCR, one entry per CDR3 protein. The sample yields about 210,000 distinct CDR3 sequences, over 90% seen once. The sequenced sample consisted of CD4+ T cells from PBMCs. The receptors shown here come from a human donor with multiple sclerosis.

The chain is built from TRBV15 and TRBJ1-2; D not certain. V lost 1 base, J lost 3 bases, and 15 bases lay in between. Germline V gene data show CDR1 as LNHNV and CDR2 as YYDKDF (reference sequence). The length of the CDR3 is 16 residues. The CDR3 region has the DNA TGTGCCACCAGCAGAGGGGCAGCCGTTCTTGACTATGGCTACACCTTC. Amino acid sequence: CATSRGAAVLDYGYTF.

The rearrangement uses TRBV3-1 and TRBJ2-5; D remains unclear. The CDR3 runs to 15 residues. The germline V gene has CDR1 LGHDT and CDR2 YNNKEL (reference sequence). The ends were cut back, 0 bases at V and 10 bases at J, with 18 bases in the middle. The CDR3 sequence: CASSQEDGSGRSQYF. The CDR3 nucleotides are TGTGCCAGCAGCCAAGAAGACGGGTCTGGGCGGAGCCAGTACTTC.

This chain joins TRBV7-9 and TRBJ2-1, with 8 bases fitting TRBD2. CDR3 length: 16 residues. Losses at the gene ends were 5 bases for V and 2 bases for J; bases not matched to a gene: 8. CDR1 and CDR2 (germline): SEHNR, FQNEAQ (reference sequence). The CDR3 coding sequence is TGTGCCAGCAGCCCAGAGACTAGCGCCACCTACAATGAGCAGTTCTTC. It codes for CASSPETSATYNEQFF. The full variable domain, with the rest looked up from reference TRBV7-9 and TRBJ2-1, is DTGVSQNPRHKITKRGQNVTFRCDPISEHNRLYWYRQTLGQGPEFLTYFQNEAQLEKSRLLSDRFSAERPKGSFSTLEIQRTEQGDSAMYLCASSPETSATYNEQFFGPGTRLTVL.

The V gene is TRBV5-1, the J gene TRBJ1-1; maybe TRBD1 (5 bases). There are 13 residues in the CDR3. Trimming took off 4 bases at V and 2 bases at J, with 9 bases between the two ends. Germline assignment: CDR1 SGHRS and CDR2 YFSETQ. Here the CDR3 DNA reads TGCGCCAGCAGCGGGGACCTTAACACTGAAGCTTTCTTT. Translated: CASSGDLNTEAFF.

The gene calls are TRBV30 and TRBJ1-1, with D tentatively TRBD1 (5 bases). The ends were cut back, 3 bases at V and 4 bases at J, with 18 bases in the middle. Germline assignment: CDR1 GTSNPN and CDR2 SVGIG (reference sequence). This CDR3 has 15 residues. DNA of the CDR3: TGTGCCTGGAGGTTAGGGACTTATGGGCGCACTGAAGCTTTCTTT. It codes for CAWRLGTYGRTEAFF.

The chain couples TRBV7-6 to TRBJ1-5; D is perhaps TRBD1 (5 bases). Germline V lookup: CDR1 SGHVS, CDR2 FNYEAQ. The CDR3 runs to 13 residues. Trimming removed 6 bases at V and 3 bases at J, with 9 bases between. This chain's CDR3 is CASRQGPNQPQHF. The CDR3 nucleotides read TGTGCCAGCAGGCAGGGACCCAATCAGCCCCAGCATTTT.

This rearrangement joins TRBV29-1 to TRBJ1-2; maybe TRBD1 (5 bases). The CDR3 is made up of 14 amino acids. The ends were cut back, 5 bases at V and 1 base at J, with 14 bases in the middle. Germline V gene data show CDR1 as SQVTM and CDR2 as ANQGSEA. CDR3 in DNA: TGCAGCGTTCGCAAACAGGCTGGTAACTATGGCTACACCTTC. Translation: CSVRKQAGNYGYTF. The whole variable domain, filled in from reference TRBV29-1 and TRBJ1-2, reads SAVISQKPSRDICQRGTSLTIQCQVDSQVTMMFWYRQQPGQSLTLIATANQGSEATYESGFVIDKFPISRPNLTFSTLTVSNMSPEDSSIYLCSVRKQAGNYGYTFGSGTRLTVV.

The chain couples TRBV2 to TRBJ1-4; D possibly corresponds to TRBD1 (5 bases). The CDR3 runs to 12 residues. Trimming took 5 bases from V and 7 from J, leaving 8 bases between them. Germline V gene sequence: CDR1 SNHLY, CDR2 FYNNEI. CDR3 bases: TGTGCCAGCAGTCCAAGGGGTGAAAAACTGTTTTTT. Protein sequence: CASSPRGEKLFF.